The source of this T cell receptor (beta chain) is a study of blood T cell repertoires in COVID-19. TCRdb's table, derived via immunoSEQ multiplex PCR, lists solely in-frame clones and lacks some. The sample lists approximately 44,000 clones, 80% to 95% occurring once. This CDR3 region has 13 residues. Per germline, CDR1 MNHEY and CDR2 SMNVEV (reference sequence). Between the trimmed V and J ends, which lost 8 bases and 0 bases, there was a span of 8 bases. The sequence was collected from a human donor in a cohort sampled during active COVID-19. The sample comprised peripheral blood. V gene TRBV27 combines with J gene TRBJ1-3; perhaps TRBD1 as D (5 bases). CDR3 amino acids: CASSDNSGNTIYF. For the CDR3, the DNA is TGTGCCAGCTCGGACAACTCTGGAAACACCATATATTTT.